The source of this T cell receptor beta chain is a study of blood T cell repertoires in COVID-19. Looking at the study overall: Donors in the United States, Italy and Spain gave samples during acute or convalescent COVID-19. T cells, B-cell-depleted T cells, or PBMCs supplied cDNA or gDNA.

In the authors' workflow: For nucleated cells, counts were estimated from reference gene primer amplification. Generated by immunoSEQ multiplex PCR, the TCRdb table keeps only in-frame clones and is missing some. The DNA gave D and trimming, while V, J and clone size come from that table. Of approximately 13,000 clones listed, more than 65% are singletons. V dropped 4 bases and J dropped 0 bases, with 16 bases sitting between them. Germline V gives CDR1 ENHRY, CDR2 SYGVKD. This CDR3 is built from 16 residues. The receptor was derived from a human donor in a cohort sampled during active COVID-19. The rearrangement uses TRBV10-3 and TRBJ2-7; TRBD2 might be the D (5 bases). Sample: peripheral blood. The CDR3 reads CAISVSGLKSSYEQYF. DNA of the CDR3: TGTGCCATCAGTGTCTCCGGACTCAAGAGCTCCTACGAGCAGTACTTC.